This T cell receptor beta chain was recovered during a study of T cells in Graves' hyperthyroidism and ophthalmopathy. The CDR3 runs to 16 residues. Germline V lookup: CDR1 SGHTA, CDR2 FQGTGA. With 5 bases clipped from V and 1 base from J, the junction kept 6 bases outside the gene matches. Study results and limitations: The model predicted ophthalmopathy a median around seven months before onset.

With regard to this clonotype: Antigen: not known.

RNA transcripts yielded amplified TCR beta CDR3 regions. Primed by the HTBI set, a first-round RT-PCR was run on the TCR CDR3. TCRdb ran MiXCR on the multiplex PCR reads and lists one entry per CDR3 protein. Here the sample spans hundreds of thousands of distinct CDR3 sequences, 15% being singletons. The TCR comes from a woman aged 25 to 45 with Graves' hyperthyroidism. Sample: blood. The chain carries TRBV7-3 and TRBJ2-5, with 11 bases identical to TRBD2. The CDR3 sequence is CASSKLAGAGQETQYF. CDR3 bases: TGTGCCAGCAGCAAACTAGCGGGAGCGGGCCAAGAGACCCAGTACTTC.